The clone carrying this T cell receptor (beta chain) was seen ten or more times. The antigen remains unidentified. The V and J ends lost 6 bases and 1 base respectively, with 13 bases between them. The CDR3 loop spans 16 amino acids. This record comes from a study of response to subunit inactivated influenza vaccine. Overall study results and limits: Researchers suggested that each seasonal influenza vaccination recruits few new T cells.

TCRdb reanalysed the RT-PCR reads using MiXCR and keeps one entry per CDR3 protein. Here the sample spans about 500,000 distinct CDR3 sequences, over 10% being singletons. The sequence derives from a man aged 50 to 59 who received an inactivated influenza vaccine. Sequencing was performed on PBMCs from blood, taken 45 days after vaccination. This chain links TRBV12-3 or TRBV12-4 with TRBJ1-6; D is ambiguous. CDR3 protein: CASRGSLGSYNSPLHF. The CDR3, as DNA: TGTGCCAGCAGGGGATCATTAGGGTCCTATAATTCACCCCTCCACTTT.